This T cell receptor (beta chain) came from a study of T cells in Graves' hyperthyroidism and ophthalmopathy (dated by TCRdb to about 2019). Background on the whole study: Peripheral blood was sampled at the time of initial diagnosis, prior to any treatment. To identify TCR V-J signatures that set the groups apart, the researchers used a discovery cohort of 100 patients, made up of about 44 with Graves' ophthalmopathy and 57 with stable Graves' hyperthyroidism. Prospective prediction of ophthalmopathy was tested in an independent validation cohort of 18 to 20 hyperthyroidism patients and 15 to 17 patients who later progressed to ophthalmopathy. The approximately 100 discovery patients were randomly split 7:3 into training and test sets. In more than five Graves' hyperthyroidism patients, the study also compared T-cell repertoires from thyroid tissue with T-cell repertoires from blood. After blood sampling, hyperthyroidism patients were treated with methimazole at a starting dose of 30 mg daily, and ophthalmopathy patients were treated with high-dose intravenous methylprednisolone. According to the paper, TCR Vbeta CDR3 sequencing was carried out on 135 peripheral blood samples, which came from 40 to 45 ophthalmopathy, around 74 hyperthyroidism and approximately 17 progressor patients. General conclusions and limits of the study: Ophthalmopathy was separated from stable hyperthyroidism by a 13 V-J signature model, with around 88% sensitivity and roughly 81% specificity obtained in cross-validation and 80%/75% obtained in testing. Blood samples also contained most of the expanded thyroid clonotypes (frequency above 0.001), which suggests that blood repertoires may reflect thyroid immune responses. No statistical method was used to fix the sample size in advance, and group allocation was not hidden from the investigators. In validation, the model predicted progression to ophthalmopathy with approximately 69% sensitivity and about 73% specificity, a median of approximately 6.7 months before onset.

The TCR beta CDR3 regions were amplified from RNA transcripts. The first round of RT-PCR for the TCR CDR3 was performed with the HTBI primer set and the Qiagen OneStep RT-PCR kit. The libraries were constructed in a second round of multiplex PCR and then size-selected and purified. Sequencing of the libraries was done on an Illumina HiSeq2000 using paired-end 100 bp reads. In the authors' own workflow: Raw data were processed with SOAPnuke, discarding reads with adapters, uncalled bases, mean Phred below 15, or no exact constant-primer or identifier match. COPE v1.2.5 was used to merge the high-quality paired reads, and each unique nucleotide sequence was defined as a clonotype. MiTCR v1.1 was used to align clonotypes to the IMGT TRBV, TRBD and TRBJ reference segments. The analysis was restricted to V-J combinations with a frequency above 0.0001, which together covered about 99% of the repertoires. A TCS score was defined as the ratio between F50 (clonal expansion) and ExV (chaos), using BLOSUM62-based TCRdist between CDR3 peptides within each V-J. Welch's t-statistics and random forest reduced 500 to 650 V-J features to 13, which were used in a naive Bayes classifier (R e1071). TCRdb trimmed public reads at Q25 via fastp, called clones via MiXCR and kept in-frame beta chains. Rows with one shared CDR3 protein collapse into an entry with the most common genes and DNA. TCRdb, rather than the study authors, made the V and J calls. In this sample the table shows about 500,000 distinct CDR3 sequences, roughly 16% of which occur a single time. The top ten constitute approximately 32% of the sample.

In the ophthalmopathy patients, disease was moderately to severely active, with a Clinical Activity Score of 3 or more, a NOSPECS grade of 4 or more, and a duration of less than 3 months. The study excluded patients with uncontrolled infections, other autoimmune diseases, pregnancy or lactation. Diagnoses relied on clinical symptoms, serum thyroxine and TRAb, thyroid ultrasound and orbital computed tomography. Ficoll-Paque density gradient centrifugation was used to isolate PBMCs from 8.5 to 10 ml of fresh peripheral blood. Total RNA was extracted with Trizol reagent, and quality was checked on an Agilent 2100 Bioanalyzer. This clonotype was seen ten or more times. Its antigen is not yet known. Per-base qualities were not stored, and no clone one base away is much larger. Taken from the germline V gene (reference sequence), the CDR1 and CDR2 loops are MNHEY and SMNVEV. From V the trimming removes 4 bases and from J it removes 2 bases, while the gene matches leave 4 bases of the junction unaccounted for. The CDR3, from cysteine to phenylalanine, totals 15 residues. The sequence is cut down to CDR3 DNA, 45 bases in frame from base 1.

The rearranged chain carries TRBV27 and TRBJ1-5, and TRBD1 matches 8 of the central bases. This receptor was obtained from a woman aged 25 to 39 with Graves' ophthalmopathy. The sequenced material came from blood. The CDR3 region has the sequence CASSSATGGNQPQHF. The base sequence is TGTGCCAGCAGTTCAGCGACAGGGGGCAATCAGCCCCAGCATTTT.